The next 32 T cell receptor beta chains were all read from a single sample in a study of blood T cell repertoires in COVID-19. TCRdb keeps only in-frame clones here, not all; method: immunoSEQ multiplex PCR. The profile shows under 300,000 clones, around 86% of them singletons. Sequencing used PBMCs or T cells enriched from blood (not recorded which). Every receptor here comes from a woman in her 40s who had recovered from COVID-19.

This rearrangement joins TRBV30 to TRBJ1-4; weak D call: TRBD1 (5 bases). V gave up 0 bases and J gave up 8 bases, with 13 bases separating them. CDR3 length equals 14 residues. CDR1 GTSNPN and CDR2 SVGIG come from the germline V gene (reference sequence). CDR3 sequence reads: CAWSVQSGREKLFF. CDR3 DNA sequence: TGTGCCTGGAGTGTACAGTCAGGGAGGGAAAAACTGTTTTTT.

The chain joins TRBV6-5 to TRBJ1-2; no reliable D call. The CDR3 is 14 residues long. Trimming took 8 bases from V and 3 from J, leaving 16 bases between them. CDR1 is MNHEY, CDR2 SVGAGI, per germline. The CDR3 here is CASGVGGRDYGYTF. For the CDR3, the DNA is TGTGCCAGCGGAGTCGGAGGGCGAGACTATGGCTACACCTTC.

This chain uses TRBV3-1 (or the pseudogene TRBV3-2) with TRBJ2-3; perhaps TRBD2 as D (5 bases). Germline-derived CDR1 and CDR2 are LGHDT and YNNKEL (reference sequence). V was clipped by 0 bases and J by 8 bases, with 15 bases between them. This CDR3 is 15 amino acids long. The CDR3 loop is CASSQDLASGGTQYF. The DNA for the CDR3 is TGTGCCAGCAGCCAAGATCTGGCCAGCGGAGGTACGCAGTATTTT.

The chain links TRBV19 to TRBJ1-1; 10 nucleotides agree with TRBD1. Per germline, CDR1 LNHDA and CDR2 SQIVND (reference sequence). The CDR3 sequence is 15 residues long. Trimming at V came to 10 bases and at J to 0 bases, leaving 8 bases not matched to a gene. The CDR3 sequence is CATGDRGRMNTEAFF. CDR3 nucleotides: TGTGCCACCGGGGACAGGGGACGAATGAACACTGAAGCTTTCTTT.

This clone occurred once. This rearrangement joins TRBV27 to TRBJ2-1; 9 positions match TRBD1. CDR1 is MNHEY and CDR2 is SMNVEV in the germline V gene (reference sequence). The CDR3 runs 16 residues. V dropped 3 bases and J dropped 4; count of bases not matched to a gene: 7. CDR3 amino acids: CASSLVSGQGYNEQFF. CDR3 nucleotides: TGTGCCAGCAGTTTGGTGTCGGGACAGGGATACAATGAGCAGTTCTTC.

V is TRBV19 and J is TRBJ1-2, with D possibly TRBD1 on 6 matching bases. Germline V CDR1 and CDR2: LNHDA, SQIVND (reference sequence). This CDR3 has 16 residues. V gave up 4 bases and J gave up 1 base, with 16 bases separating them. This CDR3 reads CASSTLTNRDNYGYTF. In DNA form, the CDR3 reads TGTGCCAGTAGTACGCTGACGAACAGGGATAACTATGGCTACACCTTC. The entire variable domain, with the rest obtained from reference TRBV19 and TRBJ1-2, is as follows: DGGITQSPKYLFRKEGQNVTLSCEQNLNHDAMYWYRQDPGQGLRLIYYSQIVNDFQKGDIAEGYSVSREKKESFPLTVTSAQKNPTAFYLCASSTLTNRDNYGYTFGSGTRLTVV.

The genes are TRBV30 and TRBJ1-5, with 7 bases aligning to TRBD1. Germline assignment: CDR1 GTSNPN and CDR2 SVGIG (reference sequence). Trimming at V came to 0 bases and at J to 5 bases, leaving 4 bases not matched to a gene. This CDR3 is built from 14 residues. CDR3 in DNA: TGTGCCTGGAGTGTGGGACAGCTATATCAGCCCCAGCATTTT. It is translated as CAWSVGQLYQPQHF. Drawing the rest from reference TRBV30 and TRBJ1-5, the complete variable domain is SQTIHQWPATLVQPVGSPLSLECTVEGTSNPNLYWYRQAAGRGLQLLFYSVGIGQISSEVPQNLSASRPQDRQFILSSKKLLLSDSGFYLCAWSVGQLYQPQHFGDGTRLSIL.

The V gene is TRBV5-1, the J gene TRBJ2-2, with D possibly being TRBD1 (6 bases). Trimming left V 4 bases short and J 0 bases short, with 10 bases between. This CDR3 comprises 15 residues. The germline V gene has CDR1 SGHRS and CDR2 YFSETQ. The chain's CDR3 is CASSLGTPNTGELFF. Written as DNA, the CDR3 is TGCGCCAGCAGCCTCGGGACACCGAACACCGGGGAGCTGTTTTTT.

CDR3 DNA sequence: TGTGCCAGCAGCACCCGGGCGGGGTCCTATGGCTACACCTTC. This sequence encodes CASSTRAGSYGYTF. The V gene is TRBV11-2, the J gene TRBJ1-2; D remains unclear. Germline assignment: CDR1 SGHAT and CDR2 FQNNGV. The length of the CDR3 is 14 residues. V shed 5 bases and J shed 4 bases, with 14 bases lying between them.

This clone is a singleton in its sample. The V call is TRBV29-1, the J call TRBJ1-2; possible D gene TRBD1, 6 bases. CDR1 is SQVTM, CDR2 ANQGSEA, per germline. V was pared by 3 bases and J by 7 bases, with 18 bases between. The CDR3 sequence is 14 residues long. In DNA form, the CDR3 reads TGCAGCGTTGAGACCAGCAGGGGAGCTGGTGGCTACACCTTC. Translated, it gives CSVETSRGAGGYTF.

This rearrangement joins TRBV30 to TRBJ1-2; possible D gene TRBD1, 6 bases. V was cut by 3 bases and J by 4 bases, with 15 bases left in between. Germline V gives CDR1 GTSNPN, CDR2 SVGIG (reference sequence). This CDR3 is 14 amino acids long. DNA for the CDR3: TGTGCCTGGAGCCCTGGACAGACGCTCTATGGCTACACCTTC. Its protein product is CAWSPGQTLYGYTF.

This clone appeared once. V is TRBV5-4 and J is TRBJ1-1, with 7 bases aligning to TRBD1. The V and J ends lost 4 bases and 7 bases, in that order; junction bases with no gene match: 4. This CDR3 comprises 12 residues. Germline CDR1 is SGHNT and CDR2 is YYREEE (reference sequence). CDR3 coding DNA: TGTGCCAGCAGCGTCGGGACAGTTGAAGCTTTCTTT. Protein product: CASSVGTVEAFF.

This chain uses TRBV5-1 with TRBJ2-1; 9 bases agree with TRBD2. J gave up 0 bases and V 4 bases, and 5 bases lay outside the gene matches. CDR1 is SGHRS, CDR2 YFSETQ, per germline. There are 16 residues in the CDR3. The CDR3 DNA sequence: TGCGCCAGCAGCCCCTTTAGCGGGAGCTCCTACAATGAGCAGTTCTTC. Translated: CASSPFSGSSYNEQFF.

The V call is TRBV7-2, the J call TRBJ1-1; TRBD1 might be the D (5 bases). The CDR3 has 18 amino acids. Germline V lookup: CDR1 SGHTA, CDR2 FQGNSA. V dropped 3 bases and J dropped 4 bases, with 24 bases sitting between them. Written as DNA, the CDR3 is TGTGCCAGCAGCTTGCGTCGGCAGGGTTTAAGAAGGAGCACTGAAGCTTTCTTT. Protein product: CASSLRRQGLRRSTEAFF.

V is TRBV18 and J is TRBJ1-3; 7 bases are shared with TRBD1. Germline CDR1 is KGHSH and CDR2 is LQKENI. After removal of 4 bases from V and 1 base from J, the junction contained 7 bases not matched to a gene. The CDR3 is 16 amino acids. CDR3 sequence reads: CASSRWDRQSGNTIYF. CDR3 DNA sequence: TGTGCCAGCTCACGATGGGACAGACAATCTGGAAACACCATATATTTT.

The chain recombines TRBV20-1 with TRBJ2-3, with 9 positions matching TRBD2. J lost 4 bases, V lost 3 bases, and 8 bases had no gene match. The germline V gene has CDR1 DFQATT and CDR2 SNEGSKA (reference sequence). This CDR3 spans 15 amino acids. Written as DNA, the CDR3 is TGCAGTGCTAGTCGGCGGGGGGGCCGGCCAGATACGCAGTATTTT. Its translation is CSASRRGGRPDTQYF.

The genes are TRBV5-1 and TRBJ1-2; D is perhaps TRBD1 (6 bases). Trimming shortened V by 3 bases and J by 9 bases, and 15 bases separated the two germline ends. Germline V CDR1 and CDR2: SGHRS, YFSETQ. CDR3 length equals 13 residues. This CDR3 is CASSSGGGGSYTF. CDR3 DNA sequence: TGCGCCAGCAGCTCCGGGGGGGGCGGTAGCTACACCTTC.

Regarding this clone: At one boundary the junction diverges from the germline segment, which might be a read error. CDR3 in DNA: TGTGCCAGCAGCCTTCGTACCGGACTTATCTTC. This encodes CASSLRTGLIF. This chain connects TRBV3-1 (or the pseudogene TRBV3-2) to TRBJ2-1; tentatively, D is TRBD2 (5 bases). This CDR3 is 11 amino acids long. CDR1 is LGHDT and CDR2 is YNNKEL in the germline V gene (reference sequence).

The rearrangement links TRBV7-2 to TRBJ2-1; tentatively, D is TRBD1 (5 bases). Germline V lookup: CDR1 SGHTA, CDR2 FQGNSA. The CDR3 consists of 15 residues. Trimming took 4 bases from V and 4 from J, leaving 14 bases between them. CDR3 sequence reads: CASSYPQGRYNEQFF. DNA for the CDR3: TGTGCCAGCAGCTACCCCCAGGGAAGATACAATGAGCAGTTCTTC.

The V and J genes are TRBV18 and TRBJ2-1, with D tentatively TRBD1 (6 bases). Trimming removed 5 bases from V and 6 bases from J, with 14 bases in between. This CDR3 has 14 residues. In germline, CDR1 is KGHSH, CDR2 LQKENI. CDR3: CASSGTGTFNEQFF. DNA for the CDR3: TGTGCCAGCTCAGGGACGGGGACATTCAATGAGCAGTTCTTC.

V gene TRBV11-2 combines with J gene TRBJ1-3; possibly TRBD1 for D (6 bases). CDR1 and CDR2 from the germline V gene are SGHAT and FQNNGV. Trimming removed 5 bases at V and 3 bases at J, with 14 bases between. This CDR3 contains 15 residues. CDR3 nucleotide sequence: TGTGCCAGCAGCCTCACGTGGGGGCATGGAAACACCATATATTTT. Translating gives CASSLTWGHGNTIYF.

V usage is TRBV25-1 and J usage is TRBJ1-4; D perhaps matches TRBD1 (6 bases). With 9 bases removed from V and 0 bases from J, the gap between germline ends came to 17 bases. CDR1 and CDR2 (germline): MGHDK, SYGVNS. The CDR3 has 16 amino acids. The CDR3, as DNA: TGTGCCAGTCCCTCCGGGGGGGCGGCAACTAATGAAAAACTGTTTTTT. Amino acid sequence: CASPSGGAATNEKLFF.

The V gene is TRBV6-5, the J gene TRBJ1-2, with no clear D. The CDR3 is 12 residues long. The V gene's germline CDR1 is MNHEY and CDR2 SVGAGI. V dropped 8 bases and J dropped 4 bases, with 11 bases sitting between them. CDR3 sequence: CASLTPGYGYTF. CDR3 bases: TGTGCCAGCCTCACTCCAGGCTATGGCTACACCTTC.

This clone was picked up a small number of times. This chain connects TRBV30 to TRBJ1-1; D is unresolved. The V end lost 8 bases, the J end lost 4 bases, and 14 bases lay between the germline ends. The CDR3 consists of 12 residues. CDR1 GTSNPN and CDR2 SVGIG come from the germline V gene (reference sequence). The CDR3 region has the DNA TGTGCCATGGAGGGTCGCGGCACTGAAGCTTTCTTT. Protein product: CAMEGRGTEAFF.

As regards this clone: This may be a read error: a much more frequent sequence differs by one nucleotide. The chain has TRBV7-9 and TRBJ1-2; 8 nucleotides align to TRBD1. V dropped 6 bases and J dropped 3; count of bases not matched to a gene: 6. The CDR3 is 14 amino acids. CDR1 and CDR2 from the germline V gene are SEHNR and FQNEAQ (reference sequence). CDR3 residues: CASSHYRGDYGYTF. The CDR3 DNA sequence: TGTGCCAGCAGTCACTACAGGGGGGACTATGGCTACACCTTC.

V and J are TRBV19 and TRBJ1-2, with D uncertain. This CDR3 is built from 15 residues. Trimming took 5 bases from V and 2 from J, leaving 15 bases between them. Per germline, CDR1 LNHDA and CDR2 SQIVND (reference sequence). The CDR3 coding sequence is TGTGCCAGTAGTGGATACATTCGACTAAACTATGGCTACACCTTC. This gives the protein CASSGYIRLNYGYTF.

J is TRBJ1-3 and V is TRBV18; D is undetermined. V lost 4 bases and J lost 1, with 5 bases in between. Germline loops: CDR1 KGHSH, CDR2 LQKENI. This CDR3 is 13 amino acids long. The CDR3 DNA reads as TGTGCCAGCTCACAAACTTCTGGAAACACCATATATTTT. Translated, it gives CASSQTSGNTIYF. Using reference TRBV18 and TRBJ1-3 for the parts outside the CDR3, the full variable domain is NAGVMQNPRHLVRRRGQEARLRCSPMKGHSHVYWYRQLPEEGLKFMVYLQKENIIDESGMPKERFSAEFPKEGPSILRIQQVVRGDSAAYFCASSQTSGNTIYFGEGSWLTVV.

This rearrangement joins TRBV9 to TRBJ2-1; possible D gene TRBD1, 5 bases. CDR3 length: 15 residues. V lost 5 bases and J 0 bases, leaving 12 bases between the germline ends. The germline CDR1 and CDR2 sequences are SGDLS and YYNGEE. The CDR3 sequence is CASSQGSFSYNEQFF. CDR3 sequence (DNA): TGTGCCAGCAGTCAGGGATCCTTCTCCTACAATGAGCAGTTCTTC.

The chain recombines TRBV6-5 with TRBJ2-1; D is possibly TRBD2 (5 bases). V shed 6 bases and J shed 3 bases, with 9 bases lying between them. CDR1 and CDR2 (germline): MNHEY, SVGAGI. The CDR3 sequence is 13 residues long. CDR3 sequence (DNA): TGTGCCAGCAGCCGCCGGGACTACAATGAGCAGTTCTTC. As protein: CASSRRDYNEQFF.

The chain combines TRBV29-1 with TRBJ1-1, with D possibly matching TRBD1 (6 bases). This CDR3 region has 13 residues. Per germline, CDR1 SQVTM and CDR2 ANQGSEA. With 7 bases removed from V and 1 base from J, the gap between germline ends came to 13 bases. Here the CDR3 DNA reads TGCAGCGCCGCAGGACAGAGGAACACTGAAGCTTTCTTT. Amino acid sequence: CSAAGQRNTEAFF.

The rearrangement links TRBV2 to TRBJ1-2; TRBD1 might be the D (6 bases). The ends were cut back, 2 bases at V and 2 bases at J, with 12 bases in the middle. CDR1 and CDR2 from the germline V gene are SNHLY and FYNNEI. The CDR3 totals 15 residues. The CDR3 DNA reads TGTGCCAGCAGTGAAAATTACAGGGTGAACTATGGCTACACCTTC. This codes for CASSENYRVNYGYTF.

The chain links TRBV5-4 to TRBJ2-1; possibly TRBD1 for D (6 bases). In germline, CDR1 is SGHNT, CDR2 YYREEE (reference sequence). V shed 4 bases and J shed 2 bases, with 13 bases lying between them. This CDR3 region has 15 residues. The CDR3 region has the DNA TGTGCCAGCAGCCCGGACAGTCCTGCCTACAATGAGCAGTTCTTC. It translates to CASSPDSPAYNEQFF. The whole variable domain, remainder taken from reference TRBV5-4 and TRBJ2-1, is ETGVTQSPTHLIKTRGQQVTLRCSSQSGHNTVSWYQQALGQGPQFIFQYYREEENGRGNFPPRFSGLQFPNYSSELNVNALELDDSALYLCASSPDSPAYNEQFFGPGTRLTVL.